This T cell receptor (beta chain) was found in a study of cytomegalovirus exposure and HLA in healthy donors (TCRdb year 2017). For the study in its entirety: An earlier analysis of 587 of the donors reported around 280 Gb of sequence data and 117 million unique TCR beta sequences obtained from roughly 180 million T cells. An earlier analysis of some 500 of the donors applied high-throughput TCR beta sequencing to assess whether each TCR beta V gene segment acted as functional or pseudogenic. The study was designed to test whether signatures of past pathogen exposure could be identified by cataloging public T cell receptors. To predict cytomegalovirus infection status, the study brought together high-throughput TCR immunosequencing, statistical association of individual TCRs with disease status, and machine learning. The number of donors typed differed by locus, with 629-630 for A, B, C, DRB1 and DQB1, around 520 for DQA1, approximately 570 for DPA1, and 472 for DPB1. A separate validation cohort of roughly 110 different subjects was used in addition to the approximately 640-subject first cohort. To study patterns of TCR occurrence, a later analysis re-analyzed previously published TCR beta repertoires from 650 to 750 donors and added high-resolution HLA genotyping. Donor age, sex, ethnicity and CMV serostatus were collected together with the repertoire data. Rather than using new phenotypic data, the later analysis identified candidate immune exposures from TCR beta sequences and from how often those sequences occurred across donors. An early release covering more than 500 HLA-typed donors comprised approximately 290 gigabases of sequencing data and around 80 million unique TCR sequences. Genome-wide SNP genotypes for about 60% of the 666 donors were used in a later genetic analysis, which treated that subset as a discovery cohort. The study used immunosequencing to profile the T cell repertoires of approximately 640 subjects and linked those repertoires to cytomegalovirus serostatus. All discovery cohort repertoires had been generated using a single sequencing platform. Of the roughly 410 genotyped donors, 81% were placed in the genetic ancestry cluster associated with self-reported Caucasian donors. Across around 400 genotyped donors of the cohort, an average of roughly 200,000 unique TCR beta nucleotide sequences per donor were sequenced, and 15% to 20% of those sequences were non-productive. Class I and class II HLA loci were covered by the typing at four-digit resolution. Roughly 5 DR-DQ haplotypes were treated as single units for association and clustering because of strong linkage in the cohort. What the research found in general, with its limitations: In vitro tests confirmed that a few of the cytomegalovirus-associated TCR beta chains recognize cytomegalovirus antigens. Specific HLA alleles were associated with over 15,000 TCR beta sequences at a false discovery rate of 0.05 in a later analysis. A further reported finding was that TCR beta sequences accurately predicted the HLA-A and HLA-B alleles for most subjects in the first cohort. A later analysis found that HLA-associated TCR beta chains were more clonally expanded and had lower generation probabilities than equally common non-associated chains. In an earlier analysis of some 540 of the donors, most TCR beta V segments appeared in productive rearrangements about 87% or about 30% of the time, broadly matching IMGT annotations. In a later analysis, TCR association rates were found to vary across HLA loci, with the most associated TCRs seen for DRB1 alleles and the fewest for HLA-C alleles. This cohort had only TCR beta chains sequenced, and the lack of alpha or paired-chain data limited which features could be detected. Some IMGT-functional V segments, including TRBV6-2 and TRBV6-3, could not be distinguished by the 87-base-pair reads and were therefore excluded. A later genetic analysis associated a missense DCLRE1C variant with V-gene and J-gene trimming of TCR beta chains, and an independent cohort replicated the association. A total of 150 to 200 TCR beta chains were listed by the study as associated with cytomegalovirus. Sequencing depth was assumed to be roughly uniform across donors in the presence/absence analyses, though that assumption may not hold. The only immune exposure information available for the cohort was CMV serostatus. The authors suggested that the approach could potentially be generalized to other disease states and immunological phenotypes. Because counts were too low, more than 15 rarely observed V segments, including chromosome 9 orphons, were excluded from the earlier analysis of roughly 580 of the donors. A later genetic analysis reported fewer N-insertions in productive TCRs among donors in an Asian-associated ancestry cluster than the roughly 700-donor mean. Correlated functional status among segregating V segments might be attributable to linkage disequilibrium, but an unknown experimental factor could not be ruled out. A later analysis reported that several top co-occurrence clusters appeared linked to parvovirus B19, influenza, CMV and Epstein-Barr virus. Assigning TCR associations to individual alleles was difficult when HLA alleles, especially DR and DQ, strongly co-occurred. Most TCR sequences were seen in very few donors, while some public TCRs were found in many individuals. A group of highly shared sequence variants was considered likely to be a technical artifact of the sequencing pipeline. Most CMV-associated TCR beta chains appeared to be HLA-restricted in a later analysis, and the HLA associations seemed to be driven largely by CMV exposure. The classifier was reported to diagnose cytomegalovirus status with high specificity and sensitivity in both the original and validation cohorts. Because HLA typing was missing for some donors at each locus, association tests included only the typed subset.

The cohort comprised 670 or so healthy bone marrow donors. All cohort members were sampled while nominally healthy, although unrecorded immune exposures were likely present. The donor tested CMV seronegative, placing the donor among the 350 or so seronegative members of the cohort. A peripheral blood sample was provided by each donor, and peripheral blood mononuclear cells were used for TCR beta sequencing. Genomic DNA was extracted from the blood cell samples with the Qiagen DNeasy Blood Extraction Kit. Library prep was done by the immunoSEQ multiplex PCR assay. The multiplex PCR relied on a mix of 60 forward primers for TCR Vbeta segments and 13 reverse primers for TCR Jbeta segments. A multiplex PCR assay on genomic DNA amplified the CDR3 region of rearranged TCR beta genes. Amplified TCR beta libraries were sequenced as 87-base-pair reads on the Illumina HiSeq System. Turning to the authors' computational methods: A later analysis counted approximately 74 million unique TCR beta chains across the 690 or so repertoires, and 10 million to 11 million of these chains were shared by at least two donors. Raw reads were error-corrected and collapsed into unique sequences with a nearest-neighbor algorithm that merged closely related sequences to remove PCR and sequencing errors. To assign V, D and J gene segments, CDR3 sequences were aligned to IMGT reference sequences. For a sequence to be retained, a match of at least six nucleotides was required to both a V gene segment and a J gene segment. Rearrangements were classified as productive when the CDR3 lacked stop codons and remained in frame with V and J, and all other rearrangements were classified as non-productive. Following IMGT convention, CDR3 was defined as the stretch from the second conserved V-encoded cysteine to the conserved J-encoded phenylalanine. The earlier analysis of some 550 of the donors excluded any sequence lacking an unambiguous match to a single V gene segment. In an earlier analysis of 450 to 750 of the donors, a V segment was called functional when productive rearrangements were above 56.7%, and segregating when the standard deviation between donors exceeded 5%. To diagnose cytomegalovirus status from the catalog of TCR beta chain sequences, a statistical classification framework was built. In a later analysis, V and J genes were assigned by comparing TCR nucleotide sequences against IMGT/GENE-DB human TR gene sequences. In a later analysis, CDR3 sequences and most-parsimonious VDJ recombination scenarios were assigned using the TCRdist pipeline. A later analysis defined each TCR beta chain by its CDR3 amino acid sequence plus V-gene family, and excluded reads lacking a unique V-gene family. In a later analysis, several hundred highly shared, low-generation-probability nucleotide sequences were removed to address suspected cross-contamination and a sequencing artifact. In a later analysis, a clonal expansion index was calculated for each public chain from normalized within-repertoire ranks of inferred template counts. Generation probabilities in a later analysis came from a VDJ recombination model fitted to out-of-frame rearrangements, and those results were checked against IGoR. In a later analysis, hypergeometric tests were used to score TCR-TCR, TCR-HLA and TCR-CMV co-occurrence, with a repertoire-size bias correction applied to TCR pairs. False discovery rates were estimated in a later analysis by permuting HLA or CMV assignments 20 times. In a later analysis, co-occurring TCRs were grouped using DBSCAN, and TCRdist sequence similarity was added for clustering within HLA-allele-positive subsets. Co-occurrence clustering excluded repertoires with fewer than 30,000 or more than 120,000 public chains, plus five with anomalous nucleotide sharing. Drawn from immuneACCESS, this table holds only the in-frame rearrangements with V and J called that TCRdb kept. Clones are partly lost; checked studies trace under half to an unresolved V gene and leave the rest unexplained. For V, J and clone size, that table is used; D and trimming come from the DNA. The sample profile shows some 150,000 clones; 65% to 80% of them were found once. About 2% of the sample rests with the top ten.

Points on this clone: This receptor's antigen is unknown. No per-base quality is available; no much larger clone lies one base away.

CDR1 GTSNPN and CDR2 SVGIG are derived from the germline V gene (reference sequence). From cysteine to phenylalanine, the CDR3 is 14 amino acids long. Only CDR3 DNA is held: 42 bases, read in frame from base 1. Trimming removed 3 bases from V and 2 bases from J, leaving 12 bases between the germline ends. The sequence joins TRBV30 to TRBJ2-3, with the D gene uncertain. The receptor was derived from a man in his forties in good health and CMV-seronegative. The sample consisted of PBMCs. The nucleotide sequence reads TGTGCCTGGAGATTCGCGGAGTCCACAGATACGCAGTATTTT. It encodes CAWRFAESTDTQYF.